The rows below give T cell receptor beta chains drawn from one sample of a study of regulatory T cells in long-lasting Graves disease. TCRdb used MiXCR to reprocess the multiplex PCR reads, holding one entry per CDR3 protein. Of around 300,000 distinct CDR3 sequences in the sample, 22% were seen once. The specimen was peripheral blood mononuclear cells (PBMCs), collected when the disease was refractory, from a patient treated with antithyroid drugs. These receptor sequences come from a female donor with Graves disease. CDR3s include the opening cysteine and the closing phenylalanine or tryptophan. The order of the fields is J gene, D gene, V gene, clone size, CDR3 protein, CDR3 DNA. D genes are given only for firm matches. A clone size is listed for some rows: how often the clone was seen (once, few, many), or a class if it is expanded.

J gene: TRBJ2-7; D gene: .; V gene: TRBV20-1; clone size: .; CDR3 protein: CSAREMLVGSYEQYF; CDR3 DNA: TGCAGTGCTAGAGAAATGTTGGTTGGGTCCTACGAGCAGTACTTC
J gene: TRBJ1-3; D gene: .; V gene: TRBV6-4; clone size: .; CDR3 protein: CASSGRRTHLVGNTIYF; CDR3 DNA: TGTGCCAGCAGTGGACGCCGGACACACCTAGTTGGAAACACCATATATTTT
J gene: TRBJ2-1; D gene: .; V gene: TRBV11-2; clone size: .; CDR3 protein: CASSPLQWTRLTYNEQFF; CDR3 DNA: TGTGCCAGCAGCCCACTTCAATGGACGCGCCTCACCTACAATGAGCAGTTCTTC
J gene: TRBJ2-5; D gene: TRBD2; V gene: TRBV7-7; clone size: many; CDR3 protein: CASSFDSAGARETQYF; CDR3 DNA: TGTGCTAGCAGCTTCGATAGTGCGGGAGCGAGAGAGACCCAGTACTTC
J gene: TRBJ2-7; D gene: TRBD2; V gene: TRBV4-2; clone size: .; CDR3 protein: CASSQDGTSYDEQYF; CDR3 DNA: TGTGCCAGCAGCCAAGATGGGACTAGCTACGACGAGCAGTACTTC
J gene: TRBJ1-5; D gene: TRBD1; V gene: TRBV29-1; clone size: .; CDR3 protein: CSVGGQGGQPQHF; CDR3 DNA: TGCAGCGTAGGGGGACAGGGGGGTCAGCCCCAGCATTTT
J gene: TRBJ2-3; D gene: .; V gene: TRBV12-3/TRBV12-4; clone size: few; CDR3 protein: CASIKGGSSTDTQYF; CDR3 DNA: TGTGCCAGCATTAAGGGGGGTTCTAGCACAGATACGCAGTATTTT
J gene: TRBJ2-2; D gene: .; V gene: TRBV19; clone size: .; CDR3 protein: CASTIFGTGELFF; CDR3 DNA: TGTGCCAGTACCATCTTTGGAACCGGGGAGCTGTTTTTT
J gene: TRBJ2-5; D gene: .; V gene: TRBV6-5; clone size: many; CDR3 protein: CASSYRGVQETQYF; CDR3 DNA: TGTGCCAGCAGTTACAGGGGTGTCCAAGAGACCCAGTACTTC
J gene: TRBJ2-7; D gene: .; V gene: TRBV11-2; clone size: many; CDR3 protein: CASSFGGSGYEQYF; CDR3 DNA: TGTGCCAGCAGCTTTGGAGGGAGTGGGTACGAGCAGTACTTC
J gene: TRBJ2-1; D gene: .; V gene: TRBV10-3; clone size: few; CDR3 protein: CAISSFEEQFF; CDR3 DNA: TGTGCCATCAGCTCGTTTGAGGAGCAGTTCTTC
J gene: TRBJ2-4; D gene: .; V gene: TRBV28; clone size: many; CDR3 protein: CASSFPGVLAKNIQYF; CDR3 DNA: TGTGCCAGCAGTTTCCCAGGGGTGCTAGCCAAAAACATTCAGTACTTC
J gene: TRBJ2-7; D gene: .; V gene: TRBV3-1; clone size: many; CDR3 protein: CASSQRGAYEQYF; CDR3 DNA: TGTGCCAGCAGCCAACGGGGTGCTTACGAGCAGTACTTC
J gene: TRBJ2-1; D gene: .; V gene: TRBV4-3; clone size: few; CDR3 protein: CASSQAAGRVIGYNEQFF; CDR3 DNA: TGCGCCAGCAGCCAAGCCGCGGGTCGGGTTATTGGGTACAATGAGCAGTTCTTC
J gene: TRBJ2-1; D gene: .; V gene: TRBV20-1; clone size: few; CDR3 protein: CSVSQSSYNEQFF; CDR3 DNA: TGCAGTGTTTCCCAGAGCTCCTACAATGAGCAGTTCTTC
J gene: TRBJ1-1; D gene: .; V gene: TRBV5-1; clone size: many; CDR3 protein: CASSLGGWTEAFF; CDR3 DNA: TGCGCCAGCAGCTTAGGGGGATGGACTGAAGCTTTCTTT
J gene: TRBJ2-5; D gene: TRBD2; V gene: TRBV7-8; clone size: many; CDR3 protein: CASSAGLAGGTQYF; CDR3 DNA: TGTGCCAGCAGCGCGGGACTAGCGGGGGGGACCCAGTACTTC
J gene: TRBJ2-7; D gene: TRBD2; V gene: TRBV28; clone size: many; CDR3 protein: CASSLSGSLTYEQYF; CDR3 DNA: TGTGCCAGCAGTTTAAGCGGGAGCTTGACCTACGAGCAGTACTTC
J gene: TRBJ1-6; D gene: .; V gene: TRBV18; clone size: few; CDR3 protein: CASSPDGGQNSPLHF; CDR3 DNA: TGTGCCAGCTCACCGGATGGGGGGCAGAATTCACCCCTCCACTTT
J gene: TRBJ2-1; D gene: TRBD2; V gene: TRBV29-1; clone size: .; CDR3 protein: CSAASSGRINEQFF; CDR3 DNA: TGCAGCGCCGCCTCTAGCGGGAGGATCAATGAGCAGTTCTTC
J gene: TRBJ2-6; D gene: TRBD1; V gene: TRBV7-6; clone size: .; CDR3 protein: CASSVNQGADSGANVLTF; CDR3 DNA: TGTGCCAGCAGCGTAAACCAGGGGGCAGACTCTGGGGCCAACGTCCTGACTTTC
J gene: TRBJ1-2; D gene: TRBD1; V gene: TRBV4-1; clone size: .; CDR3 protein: CASSQDGTGNYGYTF; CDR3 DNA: TGCGCCAGCAGCCAAGACGGGACAGGGAACTATGGCTACACCTTC